Listed here are 23 T cell receptor beta chains from one sample, sequenced in a study of OX40 agonist ivuxolimab in advanced cancers. Library generation was performed with the immunoSEQ multiplex PCR assay. What TCRdb holds here is the immuneACCESS table cut down to in-frame rearrangements. Part of the clones is not present; checked against another copy, under half of the missing clones reflect an unresolved V gene, and the others are unexplained. Across this sample there are roughly 130,000 clones, with roughly 93% seen only once. More than 0.15% of the sample is in the top ten clones. This specimen consisted of CD4+ or CD8+ T cells sorted from blood, obtained in a trial of the OX40 agonist ivuxolimab. The receptors were sampled from an adult with an advanced solid tumor such as melanoma, head and neck, liver or kidney cancer.

The chain recombines TRBV20-1 with TRBJ1-1; D might be TRBD1 (5 bases). Per the germline V gene, CDR1 is DFQATT and CDR2 is SNEGSKA (reference sequence). Trimming stripped 0 bases from V and 11 bases from J, with 7 bases between. CDR3 size: 10 residues. The CDR3 here is CSARDREAFF. The CDR3 region has the DNA TGCAGTGCTAGAGACAGGGAGGCTTTCTTT.

V and J are TRBV5-1 and TRBJ2-3; D might be TRBD1 or TRBD2, each matching 6 bases. The length of the CDR3 is 16 residues. Germline V gene lookup returns CDR1 SGHRS and CDR2 YFSETQ. Deletions cut 4 bases from V and 0 bases from J, with 15 bases between. In DNA form, the CDR3 reads TGCGCCAGCAGCCCAAGGGGGGATACTAGCACAGATACGCAGTATTTT. It codes for CASSPRGDTSTDTQYF.

The chain recombines TRBV5-1 with TRBJ1-1; maybe TRBD1 (6 bases). V gave up 6 bases and J gave up 2 bases, with 14 bases separating them. Germline CDR1 is SGHRS and CDR2 is YFSETQ. The CDR3 extends over 14 amino acids. The CDR3 bases are TGCGCCAGCAAATGGGACAACTCAAACACTGAAGCTTTCTTT. Its protein product is CASKWDNSNTEAFF. Looking up the rest from reference TRBV5-1 and TRBJ1-1 gives the full variable domain: KAGVTQTPRYLIKTRGQQVTLSCSPISGHRSVSWYQQTPGQGLQFLFEYFSETQRNKGNFPGRFSGRQFSNSRSEMNVSTLELGDSALYLCASKWDNSNTEAFFGQGTRLTVV.

This clone was picked up one time. The chain combines TRBV7-9 with TRBJ2-6, with D possibly matching TRBD1 (6 bases). V lost 5 bases and J 0 bases, leaving 14 bases between the germline ends. Germline loops: CDR1 SEHNR, CDR2 FQNEAQ (reference sequence). The CDR3 runs 17 residues. CDR3 amino acids: CASSPDRSSSGANVLTF. The CDR3 DNA sequence: TGTGCCAGCAGCCCAGACAGGTCTAGCTCTGGGGCCAACGTCCTGACTTTC.

The V and J genes are TRBV7-2 and TRBJ1-3, with unresolved D. From germline, CDR1 is SGHTA and CDR2 FQGNSA. The CDR3 loop spans 15 amino acids. V lost 1 base and J lost 3, with 10 bases in between. The CDR3 reads CASSLVGVHGNTIYF. The CDR3 coding sequence is TGTGCCAGCAGCTTAGTTGGGGTGCATGGAAACACCATATATTTT.

The chain couples TRBV14 to TRBJ2-7; D gene unclear. Germline V lookup: CDR1 SGHDN, CDR2 FVKESK. V dropped 4 bases and J dropped 4 bases, with 11 bases sitting between them. CDR3 length: 13 residues. The CDR3 sequence: CASSPTLQYEQYF. CDR3 nucleotides: TGTGCCAGCAGCCCAACTCTTCAATACGAGCAGTACTTC.

J is TRBJ2-1 and V is TRBV29-1; 10 bases are a match to TRBD2. CDR1 is SQVTM, CDR2 ANQGSEA, per germline. This CDR3 region has 14 residues. V was pared by 5 bases and J by 8 bases, with 9 bases of the junction left unmatched. CDR3 in amino acids: CSVIPSGSHDEQFF. DNA of the CDR3: TGCAGCGTTATTCCTAGCGGGAGTCACGATGAGCAGTTCTTC.

V and J are TRBV5-5 and TRBJ2-7; 7 positions match TRBD1. Germline V CDR1 and CDR2: SGHKS, YYEKEE (reference sequence). The J segment lost 5 bases and the V segment lost 3 bases, leaving 23 bases of the junction unmatched. The CDR3 spans 19 residues. In nucleotides, the CDR3 is TGTGCCAGCAGCTCAAGACCCGTATTACAGGGGAGTTATGGCGACGAGCAGTACTTC. It translates to CASSSRPVLQGSYGDEQYF.

The chain uses TRBV6-1 and TRBJ2-6, with 11 nucleotides matching TRBD2. V shed 4 bases, J shed 0 bases, and the junction held 8 bases outside the gene matches. The length of the CDR3 is 19 residues. Per germline, CDR1 MNHNS and CDR2 SASEGT. Written as DNA, the CDR3 is TGTGCCAGCAGTGGGTCTCTAGCGGGGGGAAGCTCTGGGGCCAACGTCCTGACTTTC. Translating it yields CASSGSLAGGSSGANVLTF.

The chain couples TRBV7-2 to TRBJ2-7; 11 bases fit TRBD2. The V gene's germline CDR1 is SGHTA and CDR2 FQGNSA. Unmatched junction bases numbered 5, after V lost 4 bases and J lost 3 bases. This CDR3 is built from 15 residues. CDR3 bases: TGTGCCAGCAGCTACGGGACTAGCGGTTACTACGAGCAGTACTTC. Protein sequence: CASSYGTSGYYEQYF.

The gene calls are TRBV28 and TRBJ2-1; D gene ambiguous. The CDR3 contains 11 residues. Germline V lookup: CDR1 MDHEN, CDR2 SYDVKM. CDR3 DNA sequence: TGTGTCTCATTGTGGGGTGCTGAGCAGTTCTTC. It specifies CVSLWGAEQFF.

This clone was observed a few times. J is TRBJ1-1 and V is TRBV14; a weak D match, TRBD1 (6 bases). Germline V gene sequence: CDR1 SGHDN, CDR2 FVKESK. The CDR3 has 13 amino acids. Between the trimmed V and J ends, which lost 4 bases and 7 bases, there was a span of 13 bases. CDR3 nucleotide sequence: TGTGCCAGCAGCCGTGGGGGCGGTGGTGAAGCTTTCTTT. This sequence encodes CASSRGGGGEAFF.

The chain recombines TRBV5-6 with TRBJ2-4, with TRBD1 matching over 8 bases. This CDR3 region has 16 residues. The V gene end was trimmed by 2 bases and the J gene end by 2 bases; junction bases not matched to a gene: 6. Germline V gene data show CDR1 as SGHDT and CDR2 as YYEEEE. CDR3 DNA: TGTGCCAGCAGCTTAGACAGGGGAGTAACCAAAAACATTCAGTACTTC. This gives the protein CASSLDRGVTKNIQYF.

The chain couples TRBV6-1 to TRBJ2-7; D may be TRBD2 (6 bases). Trimming stripped 4 bases from V and 4 bases from J, with 17 bases between. The CDR3 has 15 residues. The V gene's germline CDR1 is MNHNS and CDR2 SASEGT. CDR3 nucleotides: TGTGCCAGCAGTGCCCTGGGGGGTGGGTCGTACGAGCAGTACTTC. Translation: CASSALGGGSYEQYF.

J is TRBJ1-1 and V is TRBV4-1; 11 bases align to TRBD1. Germline loops: CDR1 MGHRA, CDR2 YSYEKL. Germline trimming cut 1 base from V and 5 bases from J; bases unmatched to any gene: 12. This CDR3 contains 18 residues. The CDR3, as DNA: TGCGCCAGCAGCCAAGGGAAGGACAGGGGGCTTTCGGAAACTGAAGCTTTCTTT. Amino acids: CASSQGKDRGLSETEAFF.

The gene calls are TRBV28 and TRBJ1-1, with D unclear. The CDR3 consists of 11 residues. Germline V CDR1 and CDR2: MDHEN, SYDVKM. Between the trimmed V and J ends, which lost 8 bases and 0 bases, there was a span of 4 bases. In DNA, the CDR3 is TGTGCCAGCTCCATGAACACTGAAGCTTTCTTT. Translating gives CASSMNTEAFF.

This chain joins TRBV28 and TRBJ2-7; unclear D gene. Germline CDR1 reads MDHEN; CDR2 reads SYDVKM. V gave up 6 bases and J gave up 7 bases, with 13 bases separating them. The CDR3 extends over 12 amino acids. The CDR3 DNA reads as TGTGCCAGCAGGTCTGCTAATCTGGAGCAGTACTTC. It encodes CASRSANLEQYF.

The gene calls are TRBV18 and TRBJ2-7; 8 nucleotides line up with TRBD1. J lost 0 bases, V lost 4 bases, and 5 bases had no gene match. The CDR3 totals 15 residues. CDR1 is KGHSH, CDR2 LQKENI, per germline. The CDR3 loop reads CASSQQGVSSYEQYF. The CDR3 DNA reads as TGTGCCAGCTCACAACAGGGGGTGAGCTCCTACGAGCAGTACTTC.

The chain links TRBV5-1 to TRBJ1-1; maybe TRBD1 (6 bases). Per germline, CDR1 SGHRS and CDR2 YFSETQ. This CDR3 spans 15 amino acids. The V gene lost 0 bases and the J gene lost 2 bases, with 11 bases spanning the gap. CDR3 coding DNA: TGCGCCAGCAGCTTGGAGAGCAGGGGAAACACTGAAGCTTTCTTT. It encodes CASSLESRGNTEAFF.

V gene TRBV28 combines with J gene TRBJ2-7, with D perhaps TRBD1 or TRBD2 (5 bases each). The V end was cut by 2 bases, the J end by 0 bases, with 8 bases between. Germline V gene sequence: CDR1 MDHEN, CDR2 SYDVKM. CDR3 length equals 14 residues. DNA of the CDR3: TGTGCCAGCAGTTTAATAGGGACCTCCTACGAGCAGTACTTC. Its protein product is CASSLIGTSYEQYF.

V is TRBV4-1 and J is TRBJ1-1; D not certain. V lost 4 bases and J lost 5, with 8 bases in between. The germline V gene has CDR1 MGHRA and CDR2 YSYEKL. CDR3 length: 12 residues. The CDR3 DNA sequence: TGCGCCAGCAGCCGCTCGGGGACTGAAGCTTTCTTT. Its translation is CASSRSGTEAFF.

The chain combines TRBV7-2 with TRBJ2-5; D call uncertain. The CDR3 totals 13 residues. Germline V gene data show CDR1 as SGHTA and CDR2 as FQGNSA. Trimming removed 6 bases at V and 1 base at J, with 9 bases between. The CDR3 protein is CASRTDVQETQYF. CDR3 coding DNA: TGTGCCAGCAGAACGGACGTCCAAGAGACCCAGTACTTC.

The rearrangement links TRBV6-5 to TRBJ1-1; 8 bases match TRBD1. This CDR3 is built from 15 residues. Germline loops: CDR1 MNHEY, CDR2 SVGAGI. Trimming cost V 4 bases and J 0 bases; bases outside gene matches: 4. In nucleotides, the CDR3 is TGTGCCAGCAGTTTCGACAGGGGCCTGAACACTGAAGCTTTCTTT. Encoded protein: CASSFDRGLNTEAFF.